The clone carrying this TCR beta chain occurred a few times. Amplification of TCR beta CDR3 regions used RNA as the template. HTBI primers were employed in a first-round RT-PCR of the TCR CDR3. In TCRdb, the multiplex PCR reads were re-called with MiXCR into one record per CDR3 protein. The repertoire holds 500,000 to 700,000 distinct CDR3 sequences, with over 15% as singletons. The CDR3 runs 15 residues. Germline V CDR1 and CDR2: MNHEY, SVGAGI. V dropped 4 bases and J dropped 7; count of bases not matched to a gene: 9. This sample is part of a study of T cells in Graves' hyperthyroidism and ophthalmopathy.

Sequencing input: blood. V gene TRBV6-5 combines with J gene TRBJ2-2, with TRBD1 identical over 7 bases. The origin of this receptor is a young woman with Graves' hyperthyroidism. CDR3 bases: TGTGCCAGCAGTTCGGCCCTCGCAGGGGGCGGGGAGCTGTTTTTT. Encoded protein: CASSSALAGGGELFF.